The 18 T cell receptor beta chains reported below all come from one sample, sequenced in a study of PD-L1 blockade in urothelial cancer. The assay was immunoSEQ multiplex PCR, and TCRdb's table has in-frame clones only and misses some. The sample records under 150,000 clones, 85% to 90% being singletons. The sample's time point: peripheral blood 6 weeks after treatment start. The input for sequencing was PBMCs, taken around atezolizumab (anti-PD-L1) treatment. Every receptor here comes from a man between 60 and 75 years old with urothelial cancer.

V usage is TRBV5-1 and J usage is TRBJ2-5; TRBD1 is a possible D gene (6 bases). The CDR3 sequence is 16 residues long. The germline V gene has CDR1 SGHRS and CDR2 YFSETQ. Trimming left V 4 bases short and J 2 bases short, with 18 bases between. The DNA for the CDR3 is TGCGCCAGCAGCCCTAATATCAGGGGCCGACAAGAGACCCAGTACTTC. This sequence encodes CASSPNIRGRQETQYF.

To note about this clone: The same CDR3 can be traced to other DNA sequences in this sample. The chain joins TRBV28 to TRBJ1-4, with D uncertain. This CDR3 is built from 12 residues. Germline V gene data show CDR1 as MDHEN and CDR2 as SYDVKM. The V gene lost 1 base and the J gene lost 7 bases, with 4 bases spanning the gap. CDR3 sequence reads: CASSLSPEKLFF. The CDR3 nucleotides are TGTGCCAGCAGTTTATCTCCTGAAAAACTGTTTTTT. The full variable domain, with the rest looked up from reference TRBV28 and TRBJ1-4, is DVKVTQSSRYLVKRTGEKVFLECVQDMDHENMFWYRQDPGLGLRLIYFSYDVKMKEKGDIPEGYSVSREKKERFSLILESASTNQTSMYLCASSLSPEKLFFGSGTQLSVL.

The chain recombines TRBV7-2 with TRBJ2-5; 10 bases map to TRBD1. After removal of 5 bases from V and 0 bases from J, the junction contained 3 bases not matched to a gene. Germline CDR1 reads SGHTA; CDR2 reads FQGNSA. CDR3 length: 15 residues. CDR3 protein: CASSRQGANQETQYF. CDR3 in DNA: TGTGCCAGCAGCCGACAGGGGGCGAACCAAGAGACCCAGTACTTC.

The chain carries TRBV6-1 and TRBJ2-3; maybe TRBD2 (8 bases). Germline V gene sequence: CDR1 MNHNS, CDR2 SASEGT. Trimming took off 4 bases at V and 10 bases at J, with 30 bases between the two ends. This CDR3 is 18 amino acids long. The DNA for the CDR3 is TGTGCCAGCAGTGGAGGGGGCTTTGGCGGGGGGATCCTAGGCCCGCAGTATTTT. It yields the protein CASSGGGFGGGILGPQYF.

The chain has TRBV6-5 and TRBJ1-2; 8 bases are shared with TRBD1. Germline lookup yields CDR1 MNHEY and CDR2 SVGAGI. The CDR3 consists of 15 residues. Trimming at V came to 6 bases and at J to 4 bases, leaving 10 bases not matched to a gene. The CDR3 DNA is TGTGCCAGCAGCCGCGGACAGGGCCGAAGCTATGGCTACACCTTC. It is translated as CASSRGQGRSYGYTF.

This clone is a singleton in its sample. The V and J genes are TRBV27 and TRBJ1-5; 7 nucleotides match TRBD1. V lost 8 bases, J lost 0 bases, and 16 bases stayed unmatched. This CDR3 spans 18 amino acids. Per the germline V gene, CDR1 is MNHEY and CDR2 is SMNVEV (reference sequence). CDR3 loop: CASRDTGVAPYSNQPQHF. The CDR3 coding sequence is TGTGCCAGCCGCGATACAGGGGTTGCCCCATATAGCAATCAGCCCCAGCATTTT.

This chain uses TRBV11-2 with TRBJ2-5; D call uncertain. V was cut by 5 bases and J by 4 bases, with 8 bases left in between. The CDR3 is 12 residues long. Germline CDR1 reads SGHAT; CDR2 reads FQNNGV. The CDR3 spells CASSPRVETQYF. For the CDR3, the DNA is TGTGCCAGCAGCCCCCGGGTAGAGACCCAGTACTTC.

The rearrangement joins TRBV25-1 to TRBJ2-2, with TRBD2 matching over 10 bases. CDR1 and CDR2 (germline): MGHDK, SYGVNS. J lost 5 bases, V lost 6 bases, and 3 bases had no gene match. The CDR3 runs 14 residues. CDR3 in amino acids: CASRLAGGTGELFF. The DNA for the CDR3 is TGTGCCAGCAGGTTAGCGGGAGGAACCGGGGAGCTGTTTTTT.

The chain is built from TRBV30 and TRBJ1-4, with 8 bases matching TRBD1. J gave up 2 bases and V 2 bases, and 4 bases lay outside the gene matches. Germline V gene sequence: CDR1 GTSNPN, CDR2 SVGIG (reference sequence). The CDR3 extends over 15 amino acids. This CDR3 is CAWSTTGATNEKLFF. The CDR3 DNA is TGTGCCTGGAGTACGACAGGGGCCACTAATGAAAAACTGTTTTTT.

The chain uses TRBV2 and TRBJ1-2; 10 nucleotides match TRBD1. After removal of 3 bases from V and 4 bases from J, the junction contained 11 bases not matched to a gene. Germline CDR1 SNHLY, CDR2 FYNNEI. This CDR3 spans 17 amino acids. The CDR3 protein is CASSERPSGQGFYGYTF. The CDR3, as DNA: TGTGCCAGCAGTGAGCGGCCGTCGGGACAGGGGTTCTATGGCTACACCTTC.

The chain employs TRBV7-3 and TRBJ2-1; TRBD2 might be the D (5 bases). V lost 5 bases and J lost 6, with 17 bases in between. Germline CDR1 reads SGHTA; CDR2 reads FQGTGA. The CDR3 runs 15 residues. CDR3 DNA: TGTGCCAGCAGCAAAACTCCGGGATCAACCAATGAGCAGTTCTTC. Its protein product is CASSKTPGSTNEQFF.

This sequence joins TRBV2 and TRBJ2-3; the D gene is possibly TRBD2 (6 bases). The CDR3 sequence is 14 residues long. Germline CDR1 SNHLY, CDR2 FYNNEI. V lost 7 bases and J lost 0, with 11 bases in between. The chain's CDR3 is CASNGLLSTDTQYF. As DNA, the CDR3 is TGTGCCAGCAATGGACTACTCAGCACAGATACGCAGTATTTT.

The genes are TRBV5-8 and TRBJ1-1; no clear D. The CDR3 has 12 residues. Germline CDR1 reads SGHTS; CDR2 reads YDEGEE. The V gene lost 4 bases and the J gene lost 1 base, with 5 bases spanning the gap. In nucleotides, the CDR3 is TGTGCCAGCAGCCGAGGGAACACTGAAGCTTTCTTT. Encoded protein: CASSRGNTEAFF. The full variable domain, rest sourced from reference TRBV5-8 and TRBJ1-1, is EAGVTQSPTHLIKTRGQQATLRCSPISGHTSVYWYQQALGLGLQFLLWYDEGEERNRGNFPPRFSGRQFPNYSSELNVNALELEDSALYLCASSRGNTEAFFGQGTRLTVV.

V gene TRBV19 combines with J gene TRBJ1-1, with a tentative D call TRBD1 (6 bases). Germline CDR1 reads LNHDA; CDR2 reads SQIVND (reference sequence). Between the trimmed V and J ends, which lost 7 bases and 8 bases, there was a span of 17 bases. The CDR3 covers 13 residues. CDR3 in DNA: TGTGCCAGTACCCCACTCCCCAGGGGCGAAGCTTTCTTT. The encoded protein is CASTPLPRGEAFF.

The J gene is TRBJ1-5, the V gene TRBV4-3, with a tentative D call TRBD1 (5 bases). Germline lookup yields CDR1 LGHNA and CDR2 YSLEER. The CDR3 sequence is 12 residues long. V was pared by 0 bases and J by 10 bases, with 7 bases between. CDR3 DNA: TGCGCCAGCAGCCAAGAGGGGGGTCCCCAGCATTTT. It yields the protein CASSQEGGPQHF.

J is TRBJ1-5 and V is TRBV5-6, with no clear D. V gave up 0 bases and J gave up 7 bases, with 8 bases separating them. CDR3 length: 13 residues. Germline V lookup: CDR1 SGHDT, CDR2 YYEEEE. CDR3: CASSLGEKQPQHF. CDR3 nucleotide sequence: TGTGCCAGCAGCTTGGGGGAGAAGCAGCCCCAGCATTTT.

V is TRBV30 and J is TRBJ2-3, with TRBD1 matching over 9 bases. Per germline, CDR1 GTSNPN and CDR2 SVGIG (reference sequence). V gave up 5 bases and J gave up 5 bases; unmatched junction bases: 2. The CDR3 is 12 amino acids. CDR3 sequence: CAWGQGKDTQYF. Written as DNA, the CDR3 is TGTGCCTGGGGACAGGGGAAAGATACGCAGTATTTT. The full variable domain, rest sourced from reference TRBV30 and TRBJ2-3, is SQTIHQWPATLVQPVGSPLSLECTVEGTSNPNLYWYRQAAGRGLQLLFYSVGIGQISSEVPQNLSASRPQDRQFILSSKKLLLSDSGFYLCAWGQGKDTQYFGPGTRLTVL.

This sequence joins TRBV7-8 and TRBJ2-3; D remains unclear. The CDR3 runs 16 residues. Germline V gene sequence: CDR1 SGHVS, CDR2 FQNEAQ. Trimming left V 5 bases short and J 0 bases short, with 15 bases between. CDR3 residues: CASSPQQRASTDTQYF. The CDR3, as DNA: TGTGCCAGCAGCCCCCAACAGAGAGCTAGCACAGATACGCAGTATTTT.